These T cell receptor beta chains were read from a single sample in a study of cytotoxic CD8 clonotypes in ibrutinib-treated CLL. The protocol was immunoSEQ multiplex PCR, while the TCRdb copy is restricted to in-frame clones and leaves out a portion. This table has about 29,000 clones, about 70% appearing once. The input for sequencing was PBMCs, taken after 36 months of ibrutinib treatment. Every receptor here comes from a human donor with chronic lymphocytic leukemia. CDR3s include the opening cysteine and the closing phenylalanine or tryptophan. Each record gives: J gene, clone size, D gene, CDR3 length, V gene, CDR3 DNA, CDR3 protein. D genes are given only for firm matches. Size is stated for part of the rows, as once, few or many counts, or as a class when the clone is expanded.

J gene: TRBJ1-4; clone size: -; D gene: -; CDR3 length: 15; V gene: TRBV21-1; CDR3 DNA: TGTGCCAGCAGCAAACAGGGACAGGGGAGGGAAAAACTGTTTTTT; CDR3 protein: CASSKQGQGREKLFF
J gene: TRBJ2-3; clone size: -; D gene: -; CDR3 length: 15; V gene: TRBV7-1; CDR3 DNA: TGTGCCAGCAGCGTAGCGGCTCAACCGCGAGATACGCAGTATTTT; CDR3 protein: CASSVAAQPRDTQYF
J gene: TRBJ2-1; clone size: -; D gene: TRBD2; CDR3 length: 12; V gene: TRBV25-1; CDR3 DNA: TGTGCCAGTACTCTAGCGGGAGGGAAGCAGTTCTTC; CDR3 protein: CASTLAGGKQFF
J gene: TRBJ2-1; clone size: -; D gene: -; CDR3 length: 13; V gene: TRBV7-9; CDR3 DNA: TGTGCCAGCAGCTTAATCAGCAACAATGAGCAGTTCTTC; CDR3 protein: CASSLISNNEQFF
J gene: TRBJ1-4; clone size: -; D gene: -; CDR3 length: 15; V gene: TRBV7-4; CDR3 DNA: TGTGCCAGCCGGAGTAGGGGAGGGGGAGATGAAAAACTGTTTTTT; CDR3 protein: CASRSRGGGDEKLFF
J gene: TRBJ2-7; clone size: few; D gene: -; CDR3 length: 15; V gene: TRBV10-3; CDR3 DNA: TGTGCCATCAGTCTCTCGGAAGGGACCTCCTACGAGCAGTACTTC; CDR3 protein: CAISLSEGTSYEQYF
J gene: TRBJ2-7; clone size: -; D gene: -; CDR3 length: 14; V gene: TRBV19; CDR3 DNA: TGTGCCAGTAGTATCTGGACGGACTCCTACGAGCAGTACTTC; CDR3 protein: CASSIWTDSYEQYF
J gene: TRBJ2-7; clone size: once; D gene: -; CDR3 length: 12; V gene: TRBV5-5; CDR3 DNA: TGTGCCAGCAGCTTGGCCTTCAACGAGCAGTACTTC; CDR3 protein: CASSLAFNEQYF
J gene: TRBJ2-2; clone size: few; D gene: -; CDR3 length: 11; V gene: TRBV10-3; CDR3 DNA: TGTGCCTCCGCCGGCCCGGGGGAGCTGTTTTTT; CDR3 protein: CASAGPGELFF
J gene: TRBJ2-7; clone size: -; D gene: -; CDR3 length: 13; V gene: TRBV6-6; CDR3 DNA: TGTGCCAGCAGACCGATTACAGGCAACGAGCAGTACTTC; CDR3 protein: CASRPITGNEQYF
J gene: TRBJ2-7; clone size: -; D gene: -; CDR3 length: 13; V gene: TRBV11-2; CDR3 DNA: TGTGCCAGCAGCTTAGTATGGCTGAGCGAGCAGTACTTC; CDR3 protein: CASSLVWLSEQYF
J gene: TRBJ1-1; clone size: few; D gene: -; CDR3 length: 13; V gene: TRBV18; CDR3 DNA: TGTGCCAGCTCACCTCTCGTGAACACTGAAGCTTTCTTT; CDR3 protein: CASSPLVNTEAFF
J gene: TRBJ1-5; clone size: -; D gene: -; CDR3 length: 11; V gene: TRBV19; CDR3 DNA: TGTGCCAGTAGCGAGGGGCAGCCCCAGCATTTT; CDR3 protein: CASSEGQPQHF
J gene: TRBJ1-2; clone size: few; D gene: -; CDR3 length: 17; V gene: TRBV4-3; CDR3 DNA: TGCGCCAGCAGCCAAGAGGCGGGTGACGAGATTAACTATGGCTACACCTTC; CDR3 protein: CASSQEAGDEINYGYTF
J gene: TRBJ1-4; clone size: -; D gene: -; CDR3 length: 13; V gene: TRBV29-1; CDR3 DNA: TGCAGCGTTGCTTCAACAGGGAATGAAAAACTGTTTTTT; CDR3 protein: CSVASTGNEKLFF
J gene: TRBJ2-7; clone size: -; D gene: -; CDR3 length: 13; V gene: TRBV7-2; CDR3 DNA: TGTGCCAGCAGCTTCGAACAGGGTGGCGAGCAGTACTTC; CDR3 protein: CASSFEQGGEQYF
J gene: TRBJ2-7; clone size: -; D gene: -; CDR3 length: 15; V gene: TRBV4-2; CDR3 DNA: TGTGCCAGCAGCCAAGATCTGCGGGGTTGGTACGAGCAGTACTTC; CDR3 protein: CASSQDLRGWYEQYF